This T cell receptor beta chain emerged from a study of cytomegalovirus exposure and HLA in healthy donors. Of note for this clone: Its antigen is not known.

This PCR relied on a set of 60 Vbeta primers and 13 Jbeta primers. As processed by the authors: As a later analysis found, there were 78 million or so unique TCR beta chains, of which roughly 11 million were shared. TCRdb's copy holds only in-frame clones and misses some; the assay was immunoSEQ multiplex PCR. V, J and clone size are those of that table, while D and trimming were read from the DNA. The sample gives tens of thousands of clones, roughly 70% of which show up once; approximately 15% is in the top ten. Regarding donors, all were healthy bone marrow donors. Study-wide points: In a later analysis, the majority of CMV-associated beta chains seemingly showed HLA restriction. When a later analysis compared HLA-associated TCR beta chains with equally common others, the HLA-associated chains turned out to be more clonally expanded and to have lower generation probabilities.

The CDR3 covers 14 residues. Germline V CDR1 and CDR2: LNHNV, YYDKDF (reference sequence). V lost 2 bases and J lost 3, with 9 bases in between. The receptor was derived from a woman aged 50 to 65 in good health and CMV-seropositive. Sequencing used PBMCs. This sequence joins TRBV15 and TRBJ2-3, with a tentative D call TRBD2 (6 bases). This CDR3 reads CATSRPRETDTQYF. DNA for the CDR3: TGTGCCACCAGCAGACCTCGGGAGACAGATACGCAGTATTTT.